This is a list of T cell receptor beta chains from one sample in a study of T cell responses to AZD1222 COVID-19 vaccine. TCRdb's table, derived via immunoSEQ multiplex PCR, lists solely in-frame clones and lacks some. The sample includes 150,000 to 200,000 clones, about 92% seen only once; the top ten take approximately 1%. This material consisted of peripheral blood, taken on day 0 of AZD1222 vaccination. All receptors derive from an adult in good health. The CDR3 runs from the conserved cysteine through the conserved F or W. The D gene is left open where the match is weak. Part of the rows lack a size; the others show once, few, many or a class for expanded clones.

V gene: TRBV10-3; clone size: NA; J gene: TRBJ1-4; D gene: TRBD1; CDR3 protein: CAISGQGSNEKLFF; CDR3 DNA: TGTGCCATCAGCGGACAGGGCAGTAATGAAAAACTGTTTTTT
V gene: TRBV5-1; clone size: NA; J gene: TRBJ2-7; D gene: TRBD2; CDR3 protein: CASSYAGGAVEQYF; CDR3 DNA: TGCGCCAGCAGCTATGCGGGGGGGGCGGTTGAGCAGTACTTC
V gene: TRBV4-1; clone size: NA; J gene: TRBJ1-5; D gene: NA; CDR3 protein: CASSQDLFGGRPQHF; CDR3 DNA: TGCGCCAGCAGCCAAGATCTTTTCGGGGGTCGGCCCCAGCATTTT
V gene: TRBV5-1; clone size: NA; J gene: TRBJ1-1; D gene: NA; CDR3 protein: CASSLIDVLNTEAFF; CDR3 DNA: TGCGCCAGCAGCTTGATTGACGTTTTGAACACTGAAGCTTTCTTT
V gene: TRBV7-8; clone size: NA; J gene: TRBJ2-7; D gene: TRBD2; CDR3 protein: CASSSKVAGGAYEQYF; CDR3 DNA: TGTGCCAGCAGCTCTAAGGTAGCGGGGGGGGCCTACGAGCAGTACTTC
V gene: TRBV6-1; clone size: NA; J gene: TRBJ2-4; D gene: NA; CDR3 protein: CASSDGIAAKNIQYF; CDR3 DNA: TGTGCCAGCAGTGACGGAATAGCAGCCAAAAACATTCAGTACTTC
V gene: TRBV12-3/TRBV12-4; clone size: NA; J gene: TRBJ1-1; D gene: NA; CDR3 protein: CASSPQGFTEAFF; CDR3 DNA: TGTGCCAGCAGTCCACAGGGTTTCACTGAAGCTTTCTTT
V gene: TRBV7-2; clone size: NA; J gene: TRBJ2-7; D gene: TRBD1; CDR3 protein: CASSGRTGDEQYF; CDR3 DNA: TGTGCCAGCAGCGGCCGGACAGGGGACGAGCAGTACTTC
V gene: TRBV27; clone size: NA; J gene: TRBJ1-6; D gene: TRBD1; CDR3 protein: CASSEIGQGINSPLHF; CDR3 DNA: TGTGCCAGCAGCGAGATAGGACAGGGGATTAATTCACCCCTCCACTTT
V gene: TRBV28; clone size: NA; J gene: TRBJ1-2; D gene: TRBD1; CDR3 protein: CASSLPTGSGGYTF; CDR3 DNA: TGTGCCAGCAGTTTACCGACAGGGTCCGGTGGCTACACCTTC
V gene: TRBV4-1; clone size: NA; J gene: TRBJ1-6; D gene: NA; CDR3 protein: CASSQDLTTRGAPLHF; CDR3 DNA: TGCGCCAGCAGCCAAGATCTGACTACCCGAGGCGCACCCCTCCACTTT
V gene: TRBV2; clone size: NA; J gene: TRBJ1-2; D gene: TRBD1; CDR3 protein: CASSYRQGDGYTF; CDR3 DNA: TGTGCCAGCAGCTACCGACAGGGGGATGGCTACACCTTC
V gene: TRBV20-1; clone size: NA; J gene: TRBJ2-7; D gene: NA; CDR3 protein: CSARDPYEQYF; CDR3 DNA: TGCAGTGCTAGAGATCCCTACGAGCAGTACTTC
V gene: TRBV27; clone size: NA; J gene: TRBJ1-4; D gene: NA; CDR3 protein: CASRFRGGGEKLFF; CDR3 DNA: TGTGCCAGCAGGTTTAGGGGGGGCGGTGAAAAACTGTTTTTT
V gene: TRBV6-2/TRBV6-3; clone size: NA; J gene: TRBJ1-2; D gene: NA; CDR3 protein: CASSYLSTRGYTF; CDR3 DNA: TGTGCCAGCAGTTACCTATCTACCCGGGGCTACACCTTC
V gene: TRBV2; clone size: NA; J gene: TRBJ2-3; D gene: NA; CDR3 protein: CASSYADTQYF; CDR3 DNA: TGTGCCAGCAGTTACGCAGATACGCAGTATTTT
V gene: TRBV2; clone size: NA; J gene: TRBJ2-1; D gene: NA; CDR3 protein: CASSEAWWGQFF; CDR3 DNA: TGTGCCAGCAGTGAAGCCTGGTGGGGGCAGTTCTTC
V gene: TRBV5-1; clone size: NA; J gene: TRBJ1-5; D gene: TRBD1; CDR3 protein: CASSLEGQGYQPQHF; CDR3 DNA: TGCGCCAGCAGCTTGGAGGGACAGGGGTATCAGCCCCAGCATTTT
V gene: TRBV28; clone size: NA; J gene: TRBJ2-7; D gene: TRBD1; CDR3 protein: CASSPGQARSEQYF; CDR3 DNA: TGTGCCAGCAGTCCGGGACAGGCTAGAAGCGAGCAGTACTTC
V gene: TRBV4-2; clone size: NA; J gene: TRBJ2-1; D gene: NA; CDR3 protein: CASSQDSRAGGVYNEQFF; CDR3 DNA: TGTGCCAGCAGCCAAGATTCCCGAGCAGGGGGGGTATACAATGAGCAGTTCTTC
V gene: TRBV2; clone size: NA; J gene: TRBJ1-2; D gene: TRBD1; CDR3 protein: CASKMTGNYGYTF; CDR3 DNA: TGTGCCAGCAAAATGACAGGGAACTATGGCTACACCTTC
V gene: TRBV28; clone size: NA; J gene: TRBJ1-4; D gene: NA; CDR3 protein: CASFPQEATNEKLFF; CDR3 DNA: TGTGCCAGCTTCCCGCAGGAAGCAACTAATGAAAAACTGTTTTTT
V gene: TRBV29-1; clone size: NA; J gene: TRBJ2-5; D gene: NA; CDR3 protein: CSVVGGGQETQYF; CDR3 DNA: TGCAGCGTTGTCGGTGGGGGGCAAGAGACCCAGTACTTC
V gene: TRBV2; clone size: NA; J gene: TRBJ1-4; D gene: NA; CDR3 protein: CASSVRHLNNEKLFF; CDR3 DNA: TGTGCCAGCAGTGTTAGACACCTTAATAATGAAAAACTGTTTTTT
V gene: TRBV24-1; clone size: NA; J gene: TRBJ1-1; D gene: NA; CDR3 protein: CATLDSWHTEAFF; CDR3 DNA: TGTGCCACTCTAGACAGCTGGCACACTGAAGCTTTCTTT
V gene: TRBV5-6; clone size: NA; J gene: TRBJ1-5; D gene: NA; CDR3 protein: CASSSLGNQPQHF; CDR3 DNA: TGTGCCAGCAGCTCACTCGGGAATCAGCCCCAGCATTTT
V gene: TRBV3-1/TRBV3-2; clone size: NA; J gene: TRBJ1-4; D gene: NA; CDR3 protein: CASSQYVGVNEKLFF; CDR3 DNA: TGTGCCAGCAGCCAATATGTCGGGGTTAATGAAAAACTGTTTTTT
V gene: TRBV9; clone size: few; J gene: TRBJ2-6; D gene: NA; CDR3 protein: CASSAYSGANVLTF; CDR3 DNA: TGTGCCAGCAGCGCCTACTCTGGGGCCAACGTCCTGACTTTC
V gene: TRBV7-9; clone size: NA; J gene: TRBJ2-2; D gene: NA; CDR3 protein: CASTHPGGGPGELFF; CDR3 DNA: TGTGCCAGTACCCATCCCGGAGGGGGCCCCGGGGAGCTGTTTTTT
V gene: TRBV29-1; clone size: NA; J gene: TRBJ1-1; D gene: NA; CDR3 protein: CSTERGRMNTEAFF; CDR3 DNA: TGCAGCACCGAGCGGGGGAGAATGAACACTGAAGCTTTCTTT
V gene: TRBV5-5; clone size: NA; J gene: TRBJ1-2; D gene: NA; CDR3 protein: CASSPYGGSNYGYTF; CDR3 DNA: TGTGCCAGCAGCCCATACGGGGGGTCTAACTATGGCTACACCTTC
V gene: TRBV2; clone size: NA; J gene: TRBJ1-1; D gene: NA; CDR3 protein: CASRRTANTEAFF; CDR3 DNA: TGTGCCAGCAGGAGGACAGCGAACACTGAAGCTTTCTTT
V gene: TRBV5-4; clone size: NA; J gene: TRBJ1-2; D gene: NA; CDR3 protein: CASSLGTRTVSSHGYTF; CDR3 DNA: TGTGCCAGCAGCTTGGGGACAAGGACAGTGTCGAGTCATGGCTACACCTTC
V gene: TRBV5-1; clone size: NA; J gene: TRBJ2-3; D gene: NA; CDR3 protein: CASSLGGPGTDTQYF; CDR3 DNA: TGCGCCAGCAGCTTGGGGGGGCCGGGCACAGATACGCAGTATTTT
V gene: TRBV6-5; clone size: NA; J gene: TRBJ2-7; D gene: NA; CDR3 protein: CASMAIAYEQYF; CDR3 DNA: TGTGCCAGCATGGCAATAGCCTACGAGCAGTACTTC
V gene: TRBV4-3; clone size: once; J gene: TRBJ1-4; D gene: TRBD1; CDR3 protein: CASSLGGVEDRNEKLFF; CDR3 DNA: TGCGCCAGCAGCCTCGGGGGAGTAGAGGACAGGAATGAAAAACTGTTTTTT
V gene: TRBV12-3/TRBV12-4; clone size: NA; J gene: TRBJ1-5; D gene: TRBD1; CDR3 protein: CASTRDSYQPQHF; CDR3 DNA: TGTGCCAGCACCCGGGACAGCTATCAGCCCCAGCATTTT
V gene: TRBV19; clone size: NA; J gene: TRBJ1-4; D gene: NA; CDR3 protein: CASSREQGSGAANEKLFF; CDR3 DNA: TGTGCCAGTAGTAGGGAACAGGGTTCGGGCGCGGCTAATGAAAAACTGTTTTTT
V gene: TRBV6-5; clone size: NA; J gene: TRBJ1-2; D gene: NA; CDR3 protein: CASSRHPLQYYGYTF; CDR3 DNA: TGTGCCAGCAGCAGGCACCCGCTCCAGTACTATGGCTACACCTTC
V gene: TRBV28; clone size: NA; J gene: TRBJ1-1; D gene: TRBD1; CDR3 protein: CASSLPQQGLSTEAFF; CDR3 DNA: TGTGCCAGCAGTTTACCTCAACAGGGGTTAAGCACTGAAGCTTTCTTT
V gene: TRBV24-1; clone size: NA; J gene: TRBJ1-4; D gene: TRBD1; CDR3 protein: CATSETGVNEKLFF; CDR3 DNA: TGTGCCACCAGTGAAACAGGGGTTAATGAAAAACTGTTTTTT
V gene: TRBV7-8; clone size: NA; J gene: TRBJ1-1; D gene: NA; CDR3 protein: CASSLVGPAMNTEAFF; CDR3 DNA: TGTGCCAGCAGCTTAGTTGGTCCAGCCATGAACACTGAAGCTTTCTTT
V gene: TRBV10-3; clone size: NA; J gene: TRBJ2-7; D gene: NA; CDR3 protein: CAISDGRGMAYEQYF; CDR3 DNA: TGTGCCATCAGTGATGGTCGAGGGATGGCCTACGAGCAGTACTTC
V gene: TRBV19; clone size: NA; J gene: TRBJ1-3; D gene: TRBD1; CDR3 protein: CASIDTGAGNTIYF; CDR3 DNA: TGTGCCAGCATAGATACAGGGGCTGGAAACACCATATATTTT
V gene: TRBV2; clone size: NA; J gene: TRBJ1-1; D gene: NA; CDR3 protein: CPTKPAPGVNTEAFF; CDR3 DNA: TGTCCGACAAAACCAGCCCCAGGAGTAAACACTGAAGCTTTCTTT
V gene: TRBV5-1; clone size: NA; J gene: TRBJ2-7; D gene: NA; CDR3 protein: CASSVAGDEQYF; CDR3 DNA: TGCGCCAGCAGCGTGGCCGGGGACGAGCAGTACTTC
V gene: TRBV7-9; clone size: once; J gene: TRBJ1-1; D gene: NA; CDR3 protein: CASSFGWGGMMNTEAFF; CDR3 DNA: TGTGCCAGCAGCTTCGGGTGGGGCGGTATGATGAACACTGAAGCTTTCTTT
V gene: TRBV18; clone size: NA; J gene: TRBJ1-5; D gene: NA; CDR3 protein: CASSPNQNNQPQHF; CDR3 DNA: TGTGCCAGCTCACCGAATCAGAACAATCAGCCCCAGCATTTT
V gene: TRBV25-1; clone size: NA; J gene: TRBJ1-4; D gene: TRBD1; CDR3 protein: CASSESGGGDEKLFF; CDR3 DNA: TGTGCCAGCAGTGAATCAGGGGGTGGGGATGAAAAACTGTTTTTT
V gene: TRBV6-5; clone size: NA; J gene: TRBJ2-3; D gene: NA; CDR3 protein: CASSYQGVTDTQYF; CDR3 DNA: TGTGCCAGCAGTTACCAAGGGGTGACAGATACGCAGTATTTT
V gene: TRBV5-1; clone size: NA; J gene: TRBJ2-7; D gene: TRBD1; CDR3 protein: CASSLDPRGPVEQYF; CDR3 DNA: TGCGCCAGCAGCTTGGACCCCAGGGGGCCGGTCGAGCAGTACTTC
V gene: TRBV29-1; clone size: NA; J gene: TRBJ1-2; D gene: NA; CDR3 protein: CSVGEGGNYGYTF; CDR3 DNA: TGCAGCGTTGGTGAGGGGGGAAACTATGGCTACACCTTC
V gene: TRBV5-1; clone size: NA; J gene: TRBJ2-1; D gene: NA; CDR3 protein: CASSPGTQTEQFF; CDR3 DNA: TGCGCCAGCAGCCCCGGTACCCAGACCGAGCAGTTCTTC
V gene: TRBV12-5; clone size: NA; J gene: TRBJ1-5; D gene: NA; CDR3 protein: CASGRLAQPQHF; CDR3 DNA: TGTGCTAGTGGCCGTCTTGCTCAGCCCCAGCATTTT
V gene: TRBV7-9; clone size: NA; J gene: TRBJ1-2; D gene: NA; CDR3 protein: CASSLDVYGYTF; CDR3 DNA: TGTGCCAGCAGCTTAGACGTATATGGCTACACCTTC